These 22 T cell receptor beta chains originate from one sample sequenced in a study of cytotoxic CD8 clonotypes in ibrutinib-treated CLL. Here immunoSEQ multiplex PCR was the method, and the copy in TCRdb shows in-frame clones only, minus some. Of about 140,000 clones in the sample, around 80% were seen once. The sample in question was PBMCs, obtained after 36 months of ibrutinib treatment. The receptors were gathered from a human donor with chronic lymphocytic leukemia.

The chain employs TRBV20-1 and TRBJ1-4; D is unclear. The CDR3 extends over 11 amino acids. Trimming removed 6 bases from V and 4 bases from J, with 6 bases in between. Germline-derived CDR1 and CDR2 are DFQATT and SNEGSKA (reference sequence). The CDR3 DNA reads as TGCAGTGCGGTAATTAATGAAAAACTGTTTTTT. This encodes CSAVINEKLFF.

This clone was found a few times. The chain is built from TRBV28 and TRBJ2-7; TRBD1 might be the D (6 bases). The germline gives CDR1 MDHEN, CDR2 SYDVKM. V was trimmed by 7 bases and J by 1 base, leaving 11 bases between them. This CDR3 contains 13 residues. The CDR3 protein is CASNRAGSYEQYF. The CDR3 DNA is TGTGCCAGCAACAGGGCAGGATCCTACGAGCAGTACTTC.

This clone was seen just once. The chain recombines TRBV7-3 with TRBJ2-7; 8 bases line up with TRBD2. The CDR3 has 13 residues. CDR1 is SGHTA, CDR2 FQGTGA, per germline. The J segment lost 4 bases and the V segment lost 2 bases, leaving 1 base of the junction unmatched. The CDR3 sequence: CASSLGTRYEQYF. CDR3 bases: TGTGCCAGCAGCTTAGGGACTAGGTACGAGCAGTACTTC.

The rearrangement uses TRBV28 and TRBJ1-4, with D hard to call. The V end was cut by 3 bases, the J end by 2 bases, with 7 bases between. Germline CDR1 and CDR2: MDHEN and SYDVKM. This CDR3 has 14 residues. The CDR3 reads CASSLYSTNEKLFF. The CDR3 nucleotides are TGTGCCAGCAGTTTGTATAGCACTAATGAAAAACTGTTTTTT.

This clone was counted a few times. The chain couples TRBV20-1 to TRBJ1-1; 7 nucleotides agree with TRBD1. Germline-derived CDR1 and CDR2 are DFQATT and SNEGSKA (reference sequence). The V and J ends lost 4 bases and 8 bases, in that order; junction bases with no gene match: 4. The CDR3 is 11 amino acids. CDR3: CSAMTGTEAFF. CDR3 in DNA: TGCAGTGCTATGACAGGGACCGAAGCTTTCTTT.

The chain uses TRBV27 and TRBJ2-2; 11 nucleotides line up with TRBD2. The CDR3 runs 18 residues. Per germline, CDR1 MNHEY and CDR2 SMNVEV (reference sequence). The ends lost 0 bases at V and 9 bases at J; junction bases unmatched: 12. The CDR3: CASSLSWDTIAGGRELFF. CDR3 DNA: TGTGCCAGCAGTTTATCATGGGACACTATAGCGGGAGGGCGGGAGCTGTTTTTT.

The chain has TRBV6-5 and TRBJ2-3; D gene unclear. The germline V and J ends were trimmed by 6 bases and 8 bases, with 12 bases remaining between them. This CDR3 region has 12 residues. In germline, CDR1 is MNHEY, CDR2 SVGAGI. The CDR3 region has the DNA TGTGCCAGCAGACGGCTAGGCGGTACGCAGTATTTT. Protein: CASRRLGGTQYF.

The V gene is TRBV7-8, the J gene TRBJ1-2; possible D gene TRBD1, 5 bases. Germline V gene lookup returns CDR1 SGHVS and CDR2 FQNEAQ. CDR3 length: 15 residues. Between the trimmed V and J ends, which lost 5 bases and 5 bases, there was a span of 18 bases. CDR3 sequence: CASSQPGTPLYGYTF. The CDR3 region has the DNA TGTGCCAGCAGCCAACCGGGGACTCCTCTTTATGGCTACACCTTC.

The J gene is TRBJ2-7, the V gene TRBV6-6; a weak D match, TRBD1 (6 bases). Germline V gene sequence: CDR1 MNHNY, CDR2 SVGAGI (reference sequence). V lost 0 bases to trimming and J lost 2 bases, with 11 bases between them. The CDR3 covers 15 residues. The CDR3 is CASSYSRGHPYEQYF. The CDR3 nucleotides read TGTGCCAGCAGTTACTCTAGGGGACACCCCTACGAGCAGTACTTC.

There are a few counts of this clone. This chain uses TRBV2 with TRBJ2-7; D might be TRBD1 or TRBD2, each matching 5 bases. The CDR3 spans 13 residues. Trimming cost V 6 bases and J 1 base, with 10 bases left between them. CDR1 and CDR2 (germline): SNHLY, FYNNEI. The CDR3 DNA is TGTGCCAGCAGCCGGGGCAAATCCTACGAGCAGTACTTC. Protein: CASSRGKSYEQYF. Combining the CDR3 with reference TRBV2 and TRBJ2-7 gives the whole variable domain EPEVTQTPSHQVTQMGQEVILRCVPISNHLYFYWYRQILGQKVEFLVSFYNNEISEKSEIFDDQFSVERPDGSNFTLKIRSTKLEDSAMYFCASSRGKSYEQYFGPGTRLTVT.

The rearrangement uses TRBV10-2 and TRBJ2-5; 11 nucleotides align to TRBD2. The CDR3 has 17 residues. With V trimmed by 0 bases and J by 2 bases, 5 bases remained unmatched. From germline, CDR1 is WSHSY and CDR2 SAAADI. The CDR3 loop reads CASSESIAGGEQETQYF. CDR3 nucleotide sequence: TGCGCCAGCAGTGAGTCCATAGCGGGGGGGGAACAAGAGACCCAGTACTTC.

The CDR3 protein is CASSLSIGVPLYGYTF. The CDR3 coding sequence is TGTGCCAGCAGCCTCTCAATTGGGGTTCCCCTCTATGGCTACACCTTC. The rearrangement uses TRBV14 and TRBJ1-2; no clear D gene. CDR3 length: 16 residues. Germline V gene sequence: CDR1 SGHDN, CDR2 FVKESK. V shed 4 bases and J shed 4 bases, with 19 bases lying between them. Full variable domain (outside the CDR3, taken from reference TRBV14 and TRBJ1-2): EAGVTQFPSHSVIEKGQTVTLRCDPISGHDNLYWYRRVMGKEIKFLLHFVKESKQDESGMPNNRFLAERTGGTYSTLKVQPAELEDSGVYFCASSLSIGVPLYGYTFGSGTRLTVV.

The chain joins TRBV11-2 to TRBJ2-6; D is unclear. V was shortened by 2 bases and J by 4 bases, with 15 bases between the two germline ends. CDR3 length equals 17 residues. Germline values: CDR1 SGHAT, CDR2 FQNNGV. The DNA of the CDR3 is TGTGCCAGCAGCTTATTCGCACAGCCCATCGGGGCCAACGTCCTGACTTTC. Protein: CASSLFAQPIGANVLTF.

This clone was detected only once. The chain is built from TRBV6-5 and TRBJ2-2; D is perhaps TRBD2 (5 bases). The CDR3 loop spans 14 amino acids. With 5 bases removed from V and 4 bases from J, the gap between germline ends came to 11 bases. Germline CDR1 MNHEY, CDR2 SVGAGI. As DNA, the CDR3 is TGTGCCAGCAGTCCGGGGTTCAGCACCGGGGAGCTGTTTTTT. Residues: CASSPGFSTGELFF.

CDR3 nucleotides: TGTGCCTGGGGCCGGGGGGGTACAAACACTGAAGCTTTCTTT. It encodes CAWGRGGTNTEAFF. The V gene is TRBV30, the J gene TRBJ1-1, with a weak D call TRBD1 (5 bases). V lost 5 bases and J 2 bases, leaving 15 bases between the germline ends. Germline values: CDR1 GTSNPN, CDR2 SVGIG (reference sequence). The CDR3 length is 14 residues.

The genes are TRBV11-2 and TRBJ2-7, with D hard to call. The CDR3 totals 14 residues. V was cut by 3 bases and J by 3 bases, with 12 bases left in between. Looked up from germline, CDR1 is SGHAT and CDR2 is FQNNGV. The CDR3 here is CASSFGRQVYEQYF. CDR3 coding DNA: TGTGCCAGCAGCTTCGGTCGACAAGTCTACGAGCAGTACTTC.

The chain combines TRBV6-5 with TRBJ1-1, with D perhaps TRBD1 (5 bases). In germline, CDR1 is MNHEY, CDR2 SVGAGI. The CDR3 extends over 15 amino acids. V lost 2 bases, J lost 5 bases, and 15 bases lay in between. The CDR3 DNA sequence: TGTGCCAGCAGTTACACCCCCGGGGCTGAGACTGAAGCTTTCTTT. Protein sequence: CASSYTPGAETEAFF.

The chain couples TRBV5-1 to TRBJ2-7, with D tentatively TRBD1 (5 bases). The germline V gene encodes CDR1 SGHRS and CDR2 YFSETQ. The CDR3 covers 14 residues. V was pared by 4 bases and J by 2 bases, with 13 bases between. Here the CDR3 reads CASSAQGSTYEQYF. The CDR3 nucleotides are TGCGCCAGCAGCGCCCAGGGAAGCACCTACGAGCAGTACTTC.

The chain combines TRBV18 with TRBJ2-1; 7 nucleotides align to TRBD2. This CDR3 spans 14 amino acids. Germline V lookup: CDR1 KGHSH, CDR2 LQKENI. V lost 6 bases and J lost 4; bases outside the gene matches: 6. The CDR3 protein is CASSRTSTYNEQFF. The CDR3 DNA is TGTGCCAGCTCCCGGACTAGTACGTACAATGAGCAGTTCTTC.

The chain couples TRBV2 to TRBJ2-5, with TRBD1 matching 9 bases. This CDR3 has 14 residues. Germline lookup yields CDR1 SNHLY and CDR2 FYNNEI. The V segment lost 8 bases and the J segment 4 bases; nucleotides outside the gene matches: 8. The CDR3 bases are TGTGCCAGCCAAAAACCGGACAGGGGAGAGACCCAGTACTTC. This translates into CASQKPDRGETQYF.

This clone was picked up a small number of times. J is TRBJ2-7 and V is TRBV5-1, with TRBD2 identical over 7 bases. CDR3 length: 15 amino acids. After removal of 4 bases from V and 2 bases from J, the junction contained 9 bases not matched to a gene. Germline CDR1 and CDR2: SGHRS and YFSETQ. The CDR3 here is CASSAGLGSPYEQYF. The CDR3 DNA reads TGCGCCAGCAGCGCAGGACTAGGGAGTCCCTACGAGCAGTACTTC.

This chain joins TRBV9 and TRBJ2-3; TRBD2 matches at 15 bases. This CDR3 has 16 residues. CDR1 and CDR2 from the germline V gene are SGDLS and YYNGEE. V gave up 5 bases and J gave up 4 bases; unmatched junction bases: 5. The DNA of the CDR3 is TGTGCCAGCAGACCTCGGACTAGCGGGGGGGCAGATACGCAGTATTTT. This sequence encodes CASRPRTSGGADTQYF.